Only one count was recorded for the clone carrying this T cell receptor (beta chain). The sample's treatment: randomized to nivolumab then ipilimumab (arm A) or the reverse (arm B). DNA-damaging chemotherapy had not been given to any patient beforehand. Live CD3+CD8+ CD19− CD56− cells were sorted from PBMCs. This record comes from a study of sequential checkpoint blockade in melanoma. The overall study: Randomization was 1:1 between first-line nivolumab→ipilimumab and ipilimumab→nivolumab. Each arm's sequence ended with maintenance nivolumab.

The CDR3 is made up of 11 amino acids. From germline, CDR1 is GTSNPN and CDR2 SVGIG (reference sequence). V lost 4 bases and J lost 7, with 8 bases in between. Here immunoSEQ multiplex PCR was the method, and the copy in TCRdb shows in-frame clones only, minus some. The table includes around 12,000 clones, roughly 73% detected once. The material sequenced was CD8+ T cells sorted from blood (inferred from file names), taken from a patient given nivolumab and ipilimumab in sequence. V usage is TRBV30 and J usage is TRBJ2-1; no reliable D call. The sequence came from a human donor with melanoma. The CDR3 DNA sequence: TGTGCCTGGAAATCCATGAATGAGCAGTTCTTC. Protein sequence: CAWKSMNEQFF. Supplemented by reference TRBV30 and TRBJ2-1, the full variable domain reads SQTIHQWPATLVQPVGSPLSLECTVEGTSNPNLYWYRQAAGRGLQLLFYSVGIGQISSEVPQNLSASRPQDRQFILSSKKLLLSDSGFYLCAWKSMNEQFFGPGTRLTVL.